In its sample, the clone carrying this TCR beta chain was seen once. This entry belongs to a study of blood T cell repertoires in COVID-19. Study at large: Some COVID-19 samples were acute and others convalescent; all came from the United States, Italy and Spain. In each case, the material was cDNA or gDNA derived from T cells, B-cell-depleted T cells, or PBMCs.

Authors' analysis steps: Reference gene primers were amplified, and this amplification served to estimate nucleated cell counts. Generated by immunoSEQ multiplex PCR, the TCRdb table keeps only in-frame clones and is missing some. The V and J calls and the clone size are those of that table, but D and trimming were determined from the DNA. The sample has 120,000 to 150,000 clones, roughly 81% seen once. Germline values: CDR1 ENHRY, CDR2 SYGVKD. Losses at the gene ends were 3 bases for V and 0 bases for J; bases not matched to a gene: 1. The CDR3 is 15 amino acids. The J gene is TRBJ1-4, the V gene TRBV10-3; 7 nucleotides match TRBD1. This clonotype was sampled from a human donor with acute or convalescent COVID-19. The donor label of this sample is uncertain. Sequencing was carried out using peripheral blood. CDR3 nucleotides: TGTGCCATCAGTGACAGGGGGGCAACTAATGAAAAACTGTTTTTT. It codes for CAISDRGATNEKLFF.